A single sample gave rise to the 24 T cell receptor beta chains below, sequenced in a study of identical twins. TCRdb processed the 5' RACE reads anew with MiXCR; each CDR3 protein has one entry. The data hold roughly 630,000 distinct CDR3 sequences, with about 7% observed a single time. These data were also filed under a second study, of yellow fever vaccine responses in identical twins.

Specimen: PBMCs. The receptors stem from a woman aged 18-29 years in good health.

This clonotype was detected many times. The chain recombines TRBV5-1 with TRBJ2-5; 10 bases line up with TRBD2. V dropped 0 bases and J dropped 5; count of bases not matched to a gene: 7. The CDR3 contains 16 residues. The germline V gene encodes CDR1 SGHRS and CDR2 YFSETQ. CDR3 sequence reads: CASSLEASGSGETQYF. CDR3 in DNA: TGCGCCAGCAGCTTGGAGGCTAGCGGGAGTGGGGAGACCCAGTACTTC.

This clonotype has at least ten counts. The chain is built from TRBV29-1 and TRBJ2-1, with TRBD2 identical over 10 bases. V lost 0 bases to trimming and J lost 8 bases; unmatched junction nucleotides: 13. This CDR3 spans 17 amino acids. The germline V gene encodes CDR1 SQVTM and CDR2 ANQGSEA. The CDR3 spells CSVEDPGLAGVIDEQFF. The CDR3 nucleotides read TGCAGCGTTGAAGATCCCGGCCTAGCGGGAGTAATAGATGAGCAGTTCTTC.

There are a few counts of this clonotype. The CDR3, as DNA: TGTGCCACCAGTTCTCGCGGGGCTAGCACAGATACGCAGTATTTT. Residues: CATSSRGASTDTQYF. The chain carries TRBV24-1 and TRBJ2-3, with D perhaps matching TRBD2 (6 bases). This CDR3 region has 15 residues. V was shortened by 6 bases and J by 0 bases, with 12 bases between the two germline ends. Germline lookup yields CDR1 KGHDR and CDR2 SFDVKD.

This sequence joins TRBV18 and TRBJ2-2; D remains unclear. CDR1 and CDR2 from the germline V gene are KGHSH and LQKENI. The length of the CDR3 is 13 residues. Trimming stripped 2 bases from V and 7 bases from J, with 8 bases between. The CDR3 spells CASSPGYGGELFF. In nucleotides, the CDR3 is TGTGCCAGCTCACCAGGGTACGGCGGGGAGCTGTTTTTT.

Only a few counts were recorded for this clonotype. The chain is built from TRBV5-1 and TRBJ1-1; 12 bases map to TRBD1. The CDR3 covers 16 residues. Germline V gene data show CDR1 as SGHRS and CDR2 as YFSETQ. Trimming at V came to 4 bases and at J to 4 bases, leaving 8 bases not matched to a gene. The CDR3 DNA reads TGCGCCAGCAGCGGGGGACAGGGGGCAGTAAGCACTGAAGCTTTCTTT. The encoded protein is CASSGGQGAVSTEAFF.

This clonotype was seen more than once but under ten times. As DNA, the CDR3 is TGCAGCGCCTCTCTAGGTGGGAGCGGGGGCAAAAACATTCAGTACTTC. Amino acid sequence: CSASLGGSGGKNIQYF. This rearrangement joins TRBV29-1 to TRBJ2-4, with TRBD2 identical over 8 bases. The length of the CDR3 is 16 residues. Unmatched junction bases numbered 14, after V lost 7 bases and J lost 3 bases. Germline CDR1 reads SQVTM; CDR2 reads ANQGSEA.

The V gene is TRBV6-6, the J gene TRBJ2-3, with D hard to call. Germline CDR1 reads MNHNY; CDR2 reads SVGAGI (reference sequence). The CDR3 has 13 amino acids. The V end lost 5 bases, the J end lost 5 bases, and 11 bases lay between the germline ends. As DNA, the CDR3 is TGTGCCAGCAGTCCGGAAGGCCAAGATACGCAGTATTTT. Amino acid sequence: CASSPEGQDTQYF.

In its sample, this clonotype was seen many times. This chain links TRBV15 with TRBJ2-1; unclear D gene. Germline V gene data show CDR1 as LNHNV and CDR2 as YYDKDF (reference sequence). The CDR3 consists of 16 residues. V was shortened by 0 bases and J by 0 bases, with 9 bases between the two germline ends. The CDR3 here is CATSRDWGDSYNEQFF. CDR3 nucleotide sequence: TGTGCCACCAGCAGAGATTGGGGTGACTCCTACAATGAGCAGTTCTTC.

This clonotype was found a few times. The chain links TRBV3-1 to TRBJ2-1, with D possibly matching TRBD1 (6 bases). The CDR3 length is 15 residues. Trimming shortened V by 4 bases and J by 5 bases, and 15 bases separated the two germline ends. Germline values: CDR1 LGHDT, CDR2 YNNKEL (reference sequence). CDR3 region: CASSPRGKGHNEQFF. Written as DNA, the CDR3 is TGTGCCAGCAGCCCGAGGGGGAAAGGCCACAATGAGCAGTTCTTC.

V gene TRBV20-1 combines with J gene TRBJ2-1, with a possible D match to TRBD2 (6 bases). This CDR3 has 16 residues. Germline CDR1 DFQATT, CDR2 SNEGSKA (reference sequence). V dropped 6 bases and J dropped 5 bases, with 23 bases sitting between them. For the CDR3, the DNA is TGCAGTGCAACGCGGGATCTGGGGCGATCTAACAATGAGCAGTTCTTC. Its protein is CSATRDLGRSNNEQFF.

V gene TRBV5-6 combines with J gene TRBJ1-1, with 7 bases matching TRBD1. Trimming removed 4 bases from V and 6 bases from J; junction bases left unmatched: 9. The CDR3 consists of 14 residues. Germline-derived CDR1 and CDR2 are SGHDT and YYEEEE. CDR3 in DNA: TGTGCCAGCAGCACCGACAGGGTCGGCGCTGAAGCTTTCTTT. Translating it yields CASSTDRVGAEAFF.

J is TRBJ1-4 and V is TRBV9; D possibly corresponds to TRBD1 (6 bases). This CDR3 contains 14 residues. V lost 6 bases and J lost 5, with 14 bases in between. CDR1 is SGDLS, CDR2 YYNGEE, per germline. CDR3 sequence: CASNNGQTNEKLFF. CDR3 coding DNA: TGTGCCAGCAACAACGGACAGACCAATGAAAAACTGTTTTTT.

This clonotype has only a few counts. This chain joins TRBV5-1 and TRBJ2-7; 8 bases are shared with TRBD1. Trimming took 4 bases from V and 3 from J; bases not matched to a gene: 3. Germline V gene sequence: CDR1 SGHRS, CDR2 YFSETQ. CDR3 length: 13 residues. The CDR3 reads CASSRDRIYEQYF. The CDR3 coding sequence is TGCGCCAGCAGCCGGGACAGGATCTACGAGCAGTACTTC.

This clonotype was seen at least ten times. CDR3 in amino acids: CASSRTGTHSYEQYF. The CDR3, as DNA: TGCGCCAGCAGCCGAACAGGGACTCACTCCTACGAGCAGTACTTC. The chain employs TRBV5-1 and TRBJ2-7; either TRBD1 or TRBD2 may supply D (6 bases each). Trimming cost V 4 bases and J 0 bases, with 14 bases left between them. The length of the CDR3 is 15 residues. Germline lookup yields CDR1 SGHRS and CDR2 YFSETQ.

This clonotype was counted between two and nine times. The rearrangement joins TRBV5-1 to TRBJ1-1; no clear D gene. Trimming left V 0 bases short and J 1 base short, with 10 bases between. There are 15 residues in the CDR3. Germline lookup yields CDR1 SGHRS and CDR2 YFSETQ. The CDR3 DNA is TGCGCCAGCAGCTTGGACGGCAGGCGGAACACTGAAGCTTTCTTT. This gives the protein CASSLDGRRNTEAFF. The whole variable domain, remainder taken from reference TRBV5-1 and TRBJ1-1, is KAGVTQTPRYLIKTRGQQVTLSCSPISGHRSVSWYQQTPGQGLQFLFEYFSETQRNKGNFPGRFSGRQFSNSRSEMNVSTLELGDSALYLCASSLDGRRNTEAFFGQGTRLTVV.

This clonotype was recorded many times. The chain uses TRBV5-1 and TRBJ1-6; 7 nucleotides line up with TRBD1. From germline, CDR1 is SGHRS and CDR2 YFSETQ. CDR3 length: 15 residues. The junction had 9 bases not matched to a gene; V was cut back by 4 bases and J by 8 bases. CDR3 region: CASSARQGRDSPLHF. In DNA form, the CDR3 reads TGCGCCAGCAGCGCACGACAGGGAAGGGATTCACCCCTCCACTTT.

The chain carries TRBV29-1 and TRBJ2-2; either TRBD1 or TRBD2 may supply D (5 bases each). This CDR3 spans 12 amino acids. Germline CDR1 reads SQVTM; CDR2 reads ANQGSEA. V gave up 4 bases and J gave up 8 bases, with 11 bases separating them. The CDR3 nucleotides read TGCAGCGTTGCCGGGGCTCGGGGGGAGCTGTTTTTT. Amino acid sequence: CSVAGARGELFF.

J is TRBJ2-1 and V is TRBV20-1; TRBD2 matches at 8 bases. The V gene's germline CDR1 is DFQATT and CDR2 SNEGSKA (reference sequence). V shed 6 bases, J shed 3 bases, and the junction held 4 bases outside the gene matches. This CDR3 contains 13 residues. The CDR3 sequence is CSADGTSYNEQFF. The CDR3 DNA sequence: TGCAGTGCCGACGGGACTAGCTACAATGAGCAGTTCTTC.

The chain is built from TRBV20-1 and TRBJ1-2; D is ambiguous. Germline CDR1 and CDR2: DFQATT and SNEGSKA (reference sequence). The CDR3 is 12 amino acids. Trimming removed 3 bases at V and 4 bases at J, with 9 bases between. The CDR3 region is CSARGGPYGYTF. In DNA, the CDR3 is TGCAGTGCTAGGGGTGGCCCCTATGGCTACACCTTC.

This clonotype was found many times. The chain employs TRBV7-8 and TRBJ2-7; the D gene is possibly TRBD1 (5 bases). Per germline, CDR1 SGHVS and CDR2 FQNEAQ. The CDR3 contains 15 residues. V shed 5 bases and J shed 0 bases, with 14 bases lying between them. CDR3 loop: CASSPDSLRSYEQYF. The CDR3 DNA sequence: TGTGCCAGCAGCCCCGACAGTCTCCGCTCCTACGAGCAGTACTTC.

The chain combines TRBV5-5 with TRBJ2-3, with TRBD2 identical over 9 bases. CDR3 size: 16 residues. The junction had 7 bases not matched to a gene; V was cut back by 4 bases and J by 1 base. CDR1 is SGHKS, CDR2 YYEKEE, per germline (reference sequence). The DNA of the CDR3 is TGTGCCAGCAGCGACGTGGTAGCGGGGGGCACAGATACGCAGTATTTT. Its translation: CASSDVVAGGTDTQYF. Using reference TRBV5-5 and TRBJ2-3 for the parts outside the CDR3, the full variable domain is DAGVTQSPTHLIKTRGQQVTLRCSPISGHKSVSWYQQVLGQGPQFIFQYYEKEERGRGNFPDRFSARQFPNYSSELNVNALLLGDSALYLCASSDVVAGGTDTQYFGPGTRLTVL.

The sample holds a few counts of this clonotype. CDR3 nucleotide sequence: TGTGCCAGCAGCGCCGGACTTACCGGGGAGCTGTTTTTT. This encodes CASSAGLTGELFF. This chain connects TRBV12-3 or TRBV12-4 to TRBJ2-2, with a possible D match to TRBD2 (5 bases). CDR3 length equals 13 residues. Trimming left V 6 bases short and J 5 bases short, with 10 bases between.

CDR3 DNA: TGTGCCAGCAGCCAAGACGGGACTAGAGCTGGGGCCAACGTCCTGACTTTC. Amino acid sequence: CASSQDGTRAGANVLTF. The chain links TRBV3-1 to TRBJ2-6; TRBD2 matches at 8 bases. The CDR3 contains 17 residues. Germline values: CDR1 LGHDT, CDR2 YNNKEL (reference sequence). V was clipped by 0 bases and J by 2 bases; unmatched bases: 3.

This clonotype was counted between two and nine times. The rearrangement joins TRBV12-3 or TRBV12-4 to TRBJ2-1; D is uncertain. Trimming removed 5 bases from V and 2 bases from J, with 10 bases in between. CDR3 size: 14 residues. The CDR3 reads CASSPKGPYNEQFF. CDR3 DNA: TGTGCCAGCAGTCCCAAGGGCCCCTACAATGAGCAGTTCTTC.